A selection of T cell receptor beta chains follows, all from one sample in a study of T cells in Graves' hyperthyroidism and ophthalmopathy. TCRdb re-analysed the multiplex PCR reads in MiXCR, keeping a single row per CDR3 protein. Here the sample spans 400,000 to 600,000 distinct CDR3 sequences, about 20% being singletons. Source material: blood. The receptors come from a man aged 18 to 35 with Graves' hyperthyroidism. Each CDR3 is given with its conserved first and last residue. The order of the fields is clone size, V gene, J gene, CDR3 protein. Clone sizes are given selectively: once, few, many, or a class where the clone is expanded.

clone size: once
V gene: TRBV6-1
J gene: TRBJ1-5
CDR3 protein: CASSLKWKSNQPQHF

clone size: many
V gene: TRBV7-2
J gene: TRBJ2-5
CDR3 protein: CASSLRAGGRETQYF

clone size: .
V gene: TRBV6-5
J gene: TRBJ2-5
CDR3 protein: CASKFGETQYF

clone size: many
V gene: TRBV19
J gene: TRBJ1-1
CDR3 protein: CASSLKQWTNTEAFF

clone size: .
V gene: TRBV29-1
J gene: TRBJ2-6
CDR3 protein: CSVWGITSGANVLTF

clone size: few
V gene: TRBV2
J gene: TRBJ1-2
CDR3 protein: CASRTTGGEGYGYTF

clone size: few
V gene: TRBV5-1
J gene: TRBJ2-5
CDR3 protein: CASSADRVQETQYF

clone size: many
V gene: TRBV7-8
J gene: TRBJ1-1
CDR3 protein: CASNPWGGTEAFF

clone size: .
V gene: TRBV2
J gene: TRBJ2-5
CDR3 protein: CASIADPGWETQYF

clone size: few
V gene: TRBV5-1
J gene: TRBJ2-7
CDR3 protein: CASSAVGQGKNEQYF

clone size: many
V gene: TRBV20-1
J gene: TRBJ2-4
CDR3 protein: CSASPSGGDIQYF

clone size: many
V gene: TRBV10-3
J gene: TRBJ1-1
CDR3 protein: CAISDGLNTEAFF

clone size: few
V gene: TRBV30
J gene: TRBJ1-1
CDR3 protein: CAWSVKAGPKAFF

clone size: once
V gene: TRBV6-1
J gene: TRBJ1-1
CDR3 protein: CASRPNPGLPSTEAFF

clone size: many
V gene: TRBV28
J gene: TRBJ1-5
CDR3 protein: CASSLKGYSNQPQHF

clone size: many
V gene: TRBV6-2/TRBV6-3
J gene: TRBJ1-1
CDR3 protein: CASSRSRGQTEAFF

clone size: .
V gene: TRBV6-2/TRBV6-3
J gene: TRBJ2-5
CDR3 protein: CASSNAPGAGETQYF

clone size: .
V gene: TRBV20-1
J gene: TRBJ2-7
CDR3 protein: CSARGPLDYEQYF

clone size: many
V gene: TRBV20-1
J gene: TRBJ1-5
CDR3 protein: CSAKPAGYNQPQHF

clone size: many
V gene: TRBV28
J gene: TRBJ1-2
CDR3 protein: CASSTAGPTNYGYTF

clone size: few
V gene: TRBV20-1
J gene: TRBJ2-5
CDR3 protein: CSAINRGQETQYF

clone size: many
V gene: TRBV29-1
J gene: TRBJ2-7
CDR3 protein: CSVEGLMREQYF

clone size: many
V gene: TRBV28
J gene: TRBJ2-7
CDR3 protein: CASSLFGLNYEQYF

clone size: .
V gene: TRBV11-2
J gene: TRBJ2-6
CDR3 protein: CASSQRTKGYSGANVLTF

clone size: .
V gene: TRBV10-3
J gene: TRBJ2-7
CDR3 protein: CAISEPGGRDYEQYF

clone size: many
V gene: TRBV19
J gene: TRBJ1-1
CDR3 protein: CASSMVGDPPTTEAFF

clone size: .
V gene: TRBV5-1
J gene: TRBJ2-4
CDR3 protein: CASSFTQGALAKNIQYF

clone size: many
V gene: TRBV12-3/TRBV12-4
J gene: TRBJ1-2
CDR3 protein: CASSLIDYGYTF

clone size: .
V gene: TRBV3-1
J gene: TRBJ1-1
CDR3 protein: CASSHSRDRRMNTEAFF

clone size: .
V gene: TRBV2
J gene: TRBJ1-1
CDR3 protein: CASSGRLLYRTEAFF

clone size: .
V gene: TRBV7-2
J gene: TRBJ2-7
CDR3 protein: CASSPTGPSEQYF

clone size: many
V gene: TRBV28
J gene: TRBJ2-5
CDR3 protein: CASRDVQETQYF

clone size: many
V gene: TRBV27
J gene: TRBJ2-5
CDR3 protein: CASSPRRSQETQYF

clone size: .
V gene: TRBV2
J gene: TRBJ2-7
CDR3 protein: CASSYPNRVFYEQYF

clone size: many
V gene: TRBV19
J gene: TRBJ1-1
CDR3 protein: CASSPRVTVQGGNTEAFF

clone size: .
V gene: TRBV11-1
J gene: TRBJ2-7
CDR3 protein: CASSLDGGLGEQYF

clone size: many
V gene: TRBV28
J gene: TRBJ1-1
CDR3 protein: CASSLYGEMNTEAFF

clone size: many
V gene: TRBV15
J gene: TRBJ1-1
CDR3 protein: CATSRDGGRWAFF

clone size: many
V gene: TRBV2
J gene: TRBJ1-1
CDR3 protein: CASSNGLWGAEAFF

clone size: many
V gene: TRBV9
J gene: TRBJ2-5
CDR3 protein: CASSLSTGAKGETQYF

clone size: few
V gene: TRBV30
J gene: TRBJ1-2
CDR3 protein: CAWSPPGSGGYTF

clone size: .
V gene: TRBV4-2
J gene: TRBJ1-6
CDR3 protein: CASSRDRAYNSPLHF